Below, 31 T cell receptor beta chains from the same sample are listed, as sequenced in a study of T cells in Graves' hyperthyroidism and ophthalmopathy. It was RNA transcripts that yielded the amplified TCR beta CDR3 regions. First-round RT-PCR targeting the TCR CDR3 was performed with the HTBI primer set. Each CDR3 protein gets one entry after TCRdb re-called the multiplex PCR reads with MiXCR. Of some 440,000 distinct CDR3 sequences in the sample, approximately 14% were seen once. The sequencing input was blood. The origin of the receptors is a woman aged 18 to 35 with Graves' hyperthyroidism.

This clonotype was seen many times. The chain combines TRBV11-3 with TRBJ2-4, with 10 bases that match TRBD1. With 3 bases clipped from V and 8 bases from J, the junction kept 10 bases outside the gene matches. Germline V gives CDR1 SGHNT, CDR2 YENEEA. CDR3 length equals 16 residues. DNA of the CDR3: TGTGCCAGCAGCTTGGTGACAGGGGGCCGGGGGGACATTCAGTACTTC. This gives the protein CASSLVTGGRGDIQYF.

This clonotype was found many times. The CDR3 region has the DNA TGTGCCAGCAGTGAAGGAGGCCAGGGGACCCAGTACTTC. Translated, it gives CASSEGGQGTQYF. The V and J genes are TRBV2 and TRBJ2-5; D possibly corresponds to TRBD1 (5 bases). Germline V gene sequence: CDR1 SNHLY, CDR2 FYNNEI. The V gene lost 1 base and the J gene lost 7 bases, with 10 bases spanning the gap. The CDR3 has 13 residues.

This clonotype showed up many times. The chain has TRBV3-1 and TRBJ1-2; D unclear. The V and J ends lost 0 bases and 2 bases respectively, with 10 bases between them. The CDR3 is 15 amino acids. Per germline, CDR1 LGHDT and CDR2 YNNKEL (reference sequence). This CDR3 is CASSQDRRMNYGYTF. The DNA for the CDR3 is TGTGCCAGCAGCCAAGATAGGAGGATGAACTATGGCTACACCTTC. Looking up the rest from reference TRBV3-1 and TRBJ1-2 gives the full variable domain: DTAVSQTPKYLVTQMGNDKSIKCEQNLGHDTMYWYKQDSKKFLKIMFSYNNKELIINETVPNRFSPKSPDKAHLNLHINSLELGDSAVYFCASSQDRRMNYGYTFGSGTRLTVV.

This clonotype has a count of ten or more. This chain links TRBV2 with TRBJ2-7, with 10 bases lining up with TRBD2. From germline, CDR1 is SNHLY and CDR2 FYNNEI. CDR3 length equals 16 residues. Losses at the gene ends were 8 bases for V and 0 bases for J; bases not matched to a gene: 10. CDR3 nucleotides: TGTGCCAGCGGAGGACTAGCGGTCAGGGCCTCCTACGAGCAGTACTTC. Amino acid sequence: CASGGLAVRASYEQYF.

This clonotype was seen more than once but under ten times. CDR3 region: CASSFGHQPQHF. In DNA, the CDR3 is TGTGCCAGCAGTTTCGGTCATCAGCCCCAGCATTTT. This chain connects TRBV12-3 or TRBV12-4 to TRBJ1-5; D not resolved. V was cut by 3 bases and J by 5 bases, with 5 bases left in between. The CDR3 is 12 amino acids.

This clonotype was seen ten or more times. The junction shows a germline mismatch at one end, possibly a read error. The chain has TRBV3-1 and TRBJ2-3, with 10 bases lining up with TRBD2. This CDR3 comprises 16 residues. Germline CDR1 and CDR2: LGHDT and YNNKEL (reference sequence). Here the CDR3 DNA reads TGTGCCAGCACCCAACGAGCGGGAGGGCCGGGAGATACGCAGTATTTT. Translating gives CASTQRAGGPGDTQYF.

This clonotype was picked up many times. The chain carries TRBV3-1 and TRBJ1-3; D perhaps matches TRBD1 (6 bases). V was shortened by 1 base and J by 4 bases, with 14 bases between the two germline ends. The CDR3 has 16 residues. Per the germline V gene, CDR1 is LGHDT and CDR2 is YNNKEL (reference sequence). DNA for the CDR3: TGTGCCAGCAGCCAAGTCCCGGGGGCGGGAGGAAACACCATATATTTT. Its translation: CASSQVPGAGGNTIYF.

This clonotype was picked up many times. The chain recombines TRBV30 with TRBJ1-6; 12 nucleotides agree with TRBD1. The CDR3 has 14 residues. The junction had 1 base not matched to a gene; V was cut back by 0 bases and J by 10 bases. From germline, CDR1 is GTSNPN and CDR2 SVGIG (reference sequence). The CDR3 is CAWSVGTGGSPLHF. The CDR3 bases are TGTGCCTGGAGTGTAGGGACAGGGGGCTCACCCCTCCACTTT.

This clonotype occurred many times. The CDR3 here is CASRDGGGFIYEQYF. CDR3 coding DNA: TGCGCCAGCAGAGATGGGGGGGGGTTTATCTACGAGCAGTACTTC. The chain carries TRBV5-1 and TRBJ2-7; 7 bases are shared with TRBD2. There are 15 residues in the CDR3. Germline assignment: CDR1 SGHRS and CDR2 YFSETQ. V lost 5 bases and J lost 3; bases outside the gene matches: 11.

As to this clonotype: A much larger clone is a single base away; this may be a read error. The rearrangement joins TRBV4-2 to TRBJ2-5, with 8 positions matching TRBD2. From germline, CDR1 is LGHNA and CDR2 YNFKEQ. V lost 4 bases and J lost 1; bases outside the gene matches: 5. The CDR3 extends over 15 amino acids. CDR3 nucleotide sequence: TGTGCCAGCAGCCTCGGGAGGGTGTCCCAAGAGACCCAGTACTTC. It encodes CASSLGRVSQETQYF.

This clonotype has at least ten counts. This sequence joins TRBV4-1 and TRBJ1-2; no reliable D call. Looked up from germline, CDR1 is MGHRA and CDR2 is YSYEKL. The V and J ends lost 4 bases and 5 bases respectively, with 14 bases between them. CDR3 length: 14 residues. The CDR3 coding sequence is TGCGCCAGCAGCCGAGACCCGTCGACTTATGGCTACACCTTC. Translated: CASSRDPSTYGYTF.

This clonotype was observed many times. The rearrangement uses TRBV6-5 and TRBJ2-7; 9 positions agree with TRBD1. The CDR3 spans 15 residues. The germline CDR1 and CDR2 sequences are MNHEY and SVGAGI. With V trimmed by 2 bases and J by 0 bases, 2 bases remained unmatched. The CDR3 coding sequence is TGTGCCAGCAGTTACGGGGGACAGGGCTCCTACGAGCAGTACTTC. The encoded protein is CASSYGGQGSYEQYF.

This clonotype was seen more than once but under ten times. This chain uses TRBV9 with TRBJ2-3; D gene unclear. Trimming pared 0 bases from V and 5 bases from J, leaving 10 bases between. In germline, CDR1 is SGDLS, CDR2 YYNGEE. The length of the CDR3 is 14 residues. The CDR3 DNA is TGTGCCAGCAGCGTAGTTCCTAGTGAAGATACGCAGTATTTT. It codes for CASSVVPSEDTQYF.

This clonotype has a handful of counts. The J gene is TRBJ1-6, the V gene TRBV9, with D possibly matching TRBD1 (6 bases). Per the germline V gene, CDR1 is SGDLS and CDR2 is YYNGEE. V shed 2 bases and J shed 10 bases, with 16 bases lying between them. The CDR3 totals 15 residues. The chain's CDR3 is CASSVLPGAGSPLHF. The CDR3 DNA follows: TGTGCCAGCAGCGTTCTCCCAGGGGCTGGCTCACCCCTCCACTTT.

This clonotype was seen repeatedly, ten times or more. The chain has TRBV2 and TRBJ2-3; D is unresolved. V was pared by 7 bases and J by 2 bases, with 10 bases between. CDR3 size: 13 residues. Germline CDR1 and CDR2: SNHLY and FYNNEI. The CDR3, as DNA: TGTGCCAGCAAGTCTGATTTCACAGATACGCAGTATTTT. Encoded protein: CASKSDFTDTQYF. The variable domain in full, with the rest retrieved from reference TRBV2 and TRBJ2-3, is EPEVTQTPSHQVTQMGQEVILRCVPISNHLYFYWYRQILGQKVEFLVSFYNNEISEKSEIFDDQFSVERPDGSNFTLKIRSTKLEDSAMYFCASKSDFTDTQYFGPGTRLTVL.

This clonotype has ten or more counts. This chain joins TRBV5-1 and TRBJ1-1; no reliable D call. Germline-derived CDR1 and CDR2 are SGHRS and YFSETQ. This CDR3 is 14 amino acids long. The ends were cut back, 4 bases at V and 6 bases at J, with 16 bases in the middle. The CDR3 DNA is TGCGCCAGCAGCCAAATCGCGGTAGGCTCTGAAGCTTTCTTT. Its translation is CASSQIAVGSEAFF.

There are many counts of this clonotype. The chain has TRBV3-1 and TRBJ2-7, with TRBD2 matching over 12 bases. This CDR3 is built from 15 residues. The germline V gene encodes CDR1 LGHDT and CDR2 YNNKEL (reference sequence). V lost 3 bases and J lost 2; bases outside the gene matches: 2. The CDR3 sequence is CASSQGTSGPYEQYF. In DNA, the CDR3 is TGTGCCAGCAGCCAGGGGACTAGCGGGCCCTACGAGCAGTACTTC.

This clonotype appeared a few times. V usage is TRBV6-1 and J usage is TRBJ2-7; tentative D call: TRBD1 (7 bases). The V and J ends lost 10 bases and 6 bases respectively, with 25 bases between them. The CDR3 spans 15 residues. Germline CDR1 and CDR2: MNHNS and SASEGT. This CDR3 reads CATEKMGGQPSEQYF. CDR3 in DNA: TGTGCCACCGAAAAAATGGGGGGACAGCCTTCCGAGCAGTACTTC.

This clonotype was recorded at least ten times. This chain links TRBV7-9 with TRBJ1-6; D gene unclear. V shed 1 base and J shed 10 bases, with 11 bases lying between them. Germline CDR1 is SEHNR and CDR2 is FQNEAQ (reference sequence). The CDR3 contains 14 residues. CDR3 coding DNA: TGTGCCAGCAGCTTAGGAGGGTTCGACTCACCCCTCCACTTT. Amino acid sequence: CASSLGGFDSPLHF. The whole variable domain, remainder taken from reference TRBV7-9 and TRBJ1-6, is DTGVSQNPRHKITKRGQNVTFRCDPISEHNRLYWYRQTLGQGPEFLTYFQNEAQLEKSRLLSDRFSAERPKGSFSTLEIQRTEQGDSAMYLCASSLGGFDSPLHFGNGTRLTVT.

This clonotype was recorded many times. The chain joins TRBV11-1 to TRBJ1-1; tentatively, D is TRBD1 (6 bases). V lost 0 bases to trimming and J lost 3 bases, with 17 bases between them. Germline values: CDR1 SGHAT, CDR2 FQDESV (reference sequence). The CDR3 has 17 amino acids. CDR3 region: CASSLALTGDGDTEAFF. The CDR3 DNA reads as TGTGCCAGCAGCTTAGCGCTGACAGGCGATGGGGACACTGAAGCTTTCTTT.

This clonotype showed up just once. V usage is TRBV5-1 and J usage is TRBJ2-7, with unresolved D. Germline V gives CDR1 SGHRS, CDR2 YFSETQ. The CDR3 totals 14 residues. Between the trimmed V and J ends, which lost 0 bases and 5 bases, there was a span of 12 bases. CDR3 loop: CASSLGDTEDEQYF. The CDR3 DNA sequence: TGCGCCAGCAGCTTGGGCGACACAGAGGACGAGCAGTACTTC.

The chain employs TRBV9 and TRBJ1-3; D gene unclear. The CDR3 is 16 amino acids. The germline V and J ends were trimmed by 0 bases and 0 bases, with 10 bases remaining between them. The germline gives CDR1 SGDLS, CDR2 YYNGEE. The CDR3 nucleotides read TGTGCCAGCAGCGTAGTGGGAGCCCTCTCTGGAAACACCATATATTTT. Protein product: CASSVVGALSGNTIYF.

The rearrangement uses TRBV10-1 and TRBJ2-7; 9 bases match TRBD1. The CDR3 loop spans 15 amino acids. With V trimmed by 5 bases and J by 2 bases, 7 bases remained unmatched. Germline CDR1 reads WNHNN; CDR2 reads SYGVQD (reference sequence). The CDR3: CASSTDRGRPYEQYF. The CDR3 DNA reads TGCGCCAGCAGTACGGACAGGGGACGGCCCTACGAGCAGTACTTC.

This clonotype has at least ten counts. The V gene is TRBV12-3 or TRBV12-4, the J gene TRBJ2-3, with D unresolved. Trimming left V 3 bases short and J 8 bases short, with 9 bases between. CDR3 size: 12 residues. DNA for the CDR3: TGTGCCAGCAGTTTCGGTCGTGGTACGCAGTATTTT. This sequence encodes CASSFGRGTQYF.

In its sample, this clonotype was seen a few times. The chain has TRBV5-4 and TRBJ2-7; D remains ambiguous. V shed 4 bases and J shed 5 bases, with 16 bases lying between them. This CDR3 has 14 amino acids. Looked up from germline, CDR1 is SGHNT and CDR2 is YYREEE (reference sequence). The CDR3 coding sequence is TGTGCCAGCAGCGCCACTTGGGGTCGTCACGAGCAGTACTTC. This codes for CASSATWGRHEQYF.

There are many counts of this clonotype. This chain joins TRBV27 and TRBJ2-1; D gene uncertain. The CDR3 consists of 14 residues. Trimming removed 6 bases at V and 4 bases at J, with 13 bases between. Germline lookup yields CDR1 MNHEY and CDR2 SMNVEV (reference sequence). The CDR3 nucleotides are TGTGCCAGCAGGACGTTGGGCAGATACAATGAGCAGTTCTTC. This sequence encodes CASRTLGRYNEQFF.

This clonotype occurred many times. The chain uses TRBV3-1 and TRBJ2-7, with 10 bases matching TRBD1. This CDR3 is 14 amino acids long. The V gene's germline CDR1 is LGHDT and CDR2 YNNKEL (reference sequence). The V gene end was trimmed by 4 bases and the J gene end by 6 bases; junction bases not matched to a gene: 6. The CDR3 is CASSPWTGGGEQYF. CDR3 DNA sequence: TGTGCCAGCAGCCCGTGGACAGGGGGTGGCGAGCAGTACTTC.

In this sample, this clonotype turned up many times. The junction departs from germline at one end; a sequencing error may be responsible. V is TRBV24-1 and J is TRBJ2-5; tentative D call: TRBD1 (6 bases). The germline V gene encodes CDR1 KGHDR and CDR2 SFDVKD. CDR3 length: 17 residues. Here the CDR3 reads CATSALGTRSILSRSHF. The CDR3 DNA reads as TGTGCCACCAGTGCCCTCGGGACACGTTCGATTTTGAGCCGTTCGCACTTC.

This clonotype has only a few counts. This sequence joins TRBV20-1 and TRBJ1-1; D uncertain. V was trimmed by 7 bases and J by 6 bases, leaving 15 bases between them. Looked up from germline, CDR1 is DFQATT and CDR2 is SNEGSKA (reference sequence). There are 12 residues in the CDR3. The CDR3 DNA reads TGCAGTGTGCCATCGCAGGCTGCTGAAGCTTTCTTT. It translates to CSVPSQAAEAFF.

The CDR3 coding sequence is TGCAGTGCTAGAGATTTGAGTAAAGGGAGCTCCTATAATTCACCCCTCCACTTT. The encoded protein is CSARDLSKGSSYNSPLHF. The chain recombines TRBV20-1 with TRBJ1-6; D is undetermined. The germline gives CDR1 DFQATT, CDR2 SNEGSKA (reference sequence). CDR3 length: 18 residues. V was clipped by 0 bases and J by 0 bases, with 15 bases between them.

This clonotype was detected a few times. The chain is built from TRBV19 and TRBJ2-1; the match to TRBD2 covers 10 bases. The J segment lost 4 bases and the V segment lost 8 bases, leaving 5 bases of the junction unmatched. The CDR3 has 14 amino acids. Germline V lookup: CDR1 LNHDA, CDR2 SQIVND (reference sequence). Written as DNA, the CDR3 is TGTGCCAGTCAGCGTAGCGGGGGGTACAATGAGCAGTTCTTC. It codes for CASQRSGGYNEQFF.